The clone carrying this T cell receptor (beta chain) was seen at least ten times. This sample stems from a study of CD8+CD57+ T cells in acquired aplastic anemia. CDR1 is KGHDR, CDR2 SFDVKD, per germline. CDR3 size: 13 residues. V shed 5 bases and J shed 6 bases, with 12 bases lying between them. Genomic DNA templated the TCR beta VDJ and CDR3 profiling. TCRdb used MiXCR to reprocess the reads, holding one entry per CDR3 protein. In the table there are some 200,000 distinct CDR3 sequences, 48% of which are singletons. All patients picked for sequencing had shown, by flow cytometry, an expansion of CD8+CD57+ cells.

The chain links TRBV24-1 to TRBJ1-2; a possible D gene is TRBD1 (5 bases). The receptor's source is a human donor with aplastic anemia. Sample: sorted CD4+, CD8+, or CD8+CD57+ T cells (not recorded which) from PBMCs. The CDR3 reads CATSGWGDHGYTF. DNA of the CDR3: TGTGCCACCAGTGGTTGGGGGGACCATGGCTACACCTTC.